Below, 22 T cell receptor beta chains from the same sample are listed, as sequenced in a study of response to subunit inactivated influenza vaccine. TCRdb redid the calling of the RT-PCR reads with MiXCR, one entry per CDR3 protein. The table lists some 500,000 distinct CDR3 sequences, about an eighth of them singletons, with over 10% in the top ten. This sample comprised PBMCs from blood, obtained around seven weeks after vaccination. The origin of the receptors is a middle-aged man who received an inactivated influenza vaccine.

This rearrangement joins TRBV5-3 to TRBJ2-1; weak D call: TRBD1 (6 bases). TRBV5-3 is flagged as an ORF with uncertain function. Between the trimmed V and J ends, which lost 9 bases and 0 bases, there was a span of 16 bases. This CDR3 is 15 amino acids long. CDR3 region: CAMGSGQSSYNEQFF. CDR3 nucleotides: TGTGCCATGGGCTCCGGACAGAGCTCCTACAATGAGCAGTTCTTC.

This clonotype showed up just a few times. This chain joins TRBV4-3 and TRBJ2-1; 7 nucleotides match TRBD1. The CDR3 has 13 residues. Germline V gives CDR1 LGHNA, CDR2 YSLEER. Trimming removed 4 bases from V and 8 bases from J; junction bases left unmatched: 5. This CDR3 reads CASSRYRGHEQFF. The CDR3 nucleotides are TGCGCCAGCAGCCGCTACAGGGGACATGAGCAGTTCTTC.

CDR3 region: CAISEGQLNTEAFF. CDR3 DNA sequence: TGTGCCATCAGTGAAGGGCAGTTGAACACTGAAGCTTTCTTT. The chain employs TRBV10-3 and TRBJ1-1; D is unresolved. CDR1 and CDR2 (germline): ENHRY, SYGVKD. V lost 3 bases, J lost 0 bases, and 8 bases lay in between. This CDR3 has 14 amino acids.

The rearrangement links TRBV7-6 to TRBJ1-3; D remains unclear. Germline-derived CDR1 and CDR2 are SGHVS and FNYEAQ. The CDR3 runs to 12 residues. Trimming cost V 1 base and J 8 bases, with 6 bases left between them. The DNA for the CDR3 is TGTGCCAGCAGCTTAGTGCTGGACACCATATATTTT. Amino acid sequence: CASSLVLDTIYF.

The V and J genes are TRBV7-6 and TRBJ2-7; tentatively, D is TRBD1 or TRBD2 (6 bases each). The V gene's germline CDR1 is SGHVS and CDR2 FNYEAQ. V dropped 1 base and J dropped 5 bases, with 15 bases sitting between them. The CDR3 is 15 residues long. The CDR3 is CASSLGLRGADEQYF. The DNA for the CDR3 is TGTGCCAGCAGCTTAGGTTTAAGGGGGGCAGACGAGCAGTACTTC.

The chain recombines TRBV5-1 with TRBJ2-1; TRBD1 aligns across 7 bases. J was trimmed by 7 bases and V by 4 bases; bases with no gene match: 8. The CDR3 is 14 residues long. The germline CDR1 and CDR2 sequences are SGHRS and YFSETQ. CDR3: CASSPGQDRNEQFF. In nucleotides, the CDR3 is TGCGCCAGCAGCCCTGGACAGGACCGGAATGAGCAGTTCTTC. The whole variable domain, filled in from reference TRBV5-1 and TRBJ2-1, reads KAGVTQTPRYLIKTRGQQVTLSCSPISGHRSVSWYQQTPGQGLQFLFEYFSETQRNKGNFPGRFSGRQFSNSRSEMNVSTLELGDSALYLCASSPGQDRNEQFFGPGTRLTVL.

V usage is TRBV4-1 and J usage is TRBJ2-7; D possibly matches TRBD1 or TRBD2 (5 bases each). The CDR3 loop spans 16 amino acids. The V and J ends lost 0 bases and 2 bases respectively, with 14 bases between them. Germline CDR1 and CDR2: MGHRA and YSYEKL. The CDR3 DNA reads TGCGCCAGCAGCCAAGAGCCGGGACGCAACACCTACGAGCAGTACTTC. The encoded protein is CASSQEPGRNTYEQYF.

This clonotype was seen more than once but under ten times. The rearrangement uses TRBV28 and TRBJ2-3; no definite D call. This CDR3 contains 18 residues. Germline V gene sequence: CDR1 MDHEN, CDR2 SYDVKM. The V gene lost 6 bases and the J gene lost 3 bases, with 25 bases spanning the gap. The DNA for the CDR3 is TGTGCCAGCAGCCCGGCACGGATGAGGCGATCCTCTACAGATACGCAGTATTTT. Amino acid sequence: CASSPARMRRSSTDTQYF.

The CDR3 loop reads CASSEAAFGEQFF. CDR3 DNA sequence: TGTGCCAGCAGTGAAGCTGCGTTTGGGGAGCAGTTCTTC. The chain uses TRBV2 and TRBJ2-1; D is unclear. Germline lookup yields CDR1 SNHLY and CDR2 FYNNEI. The CDR3 runs to 13 residues. Trimming shortened V by 0 bases and J by 10 bases, and 10 bases separated the two germline ends.

CDR3 nucleotide sequence: TGTGCCAGCAGCCCTCGTCATGACAGGGCTGAGACCCAGTACTTC. Amino acids: CASSPRHDRAETQYF. J is TRBJ2-5 and V is TRBV3-1; 7 positions agree with TRBD1. The CDR3 totals 15 residues. The V and J ends lost 4 bases and 5 bases, in that order; junction bases with no gene match: 10. Germline V CDR1 and CDR2: LGHDT, YNNKEL (reference sequence).

As DNA, the CDR3 is TGCAGTGCGGGGGGGACTAGCGGAACAGATACGCAGTATTTT. It is translated as CSAGGTSGTDTQYF. The chain is built from TRBV20-1 and TRBJ2-3; 11 bases align to TRBD2. Germline V gives CDR1 DFQATT, CDR2 SNEGSKA (reference sequence). J lost 3 bases, V lost 6 bases, and 5 bases had no gene match. CDR3 length: 14 amino acids.

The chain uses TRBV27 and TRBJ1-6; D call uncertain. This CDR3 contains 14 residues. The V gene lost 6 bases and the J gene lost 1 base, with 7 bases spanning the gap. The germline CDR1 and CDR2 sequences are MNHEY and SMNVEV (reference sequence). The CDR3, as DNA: TGTGCCAGCAGAGGGAATTCCTATAATTCACCCCTCCACTTT. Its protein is CASRGNSYNSPLHF.

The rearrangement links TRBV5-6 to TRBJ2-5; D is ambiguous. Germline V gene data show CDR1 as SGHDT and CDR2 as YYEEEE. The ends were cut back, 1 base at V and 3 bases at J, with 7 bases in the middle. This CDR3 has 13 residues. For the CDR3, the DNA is TGTGCCAGCAGCTTGTTGTGGAAAGAGACCCAGTACTTC. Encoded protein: CASSLLWKETQYF.

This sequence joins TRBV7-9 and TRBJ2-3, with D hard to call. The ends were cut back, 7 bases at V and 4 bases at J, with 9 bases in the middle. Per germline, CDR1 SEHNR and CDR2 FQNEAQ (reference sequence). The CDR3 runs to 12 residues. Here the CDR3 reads CASKLIADTQYF. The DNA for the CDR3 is TGTGCCAGCAAGTTAATTGCAGATACGCAGTATTTT.

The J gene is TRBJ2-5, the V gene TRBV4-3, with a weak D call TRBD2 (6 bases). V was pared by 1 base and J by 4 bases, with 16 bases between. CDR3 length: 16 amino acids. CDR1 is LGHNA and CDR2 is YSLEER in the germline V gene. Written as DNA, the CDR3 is TGCGCCAGCAGCCAAGCGCCGGGGGAGCTTCGAGAGACCCAGTACTTC. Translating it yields CASSQAPGELRETQYF.

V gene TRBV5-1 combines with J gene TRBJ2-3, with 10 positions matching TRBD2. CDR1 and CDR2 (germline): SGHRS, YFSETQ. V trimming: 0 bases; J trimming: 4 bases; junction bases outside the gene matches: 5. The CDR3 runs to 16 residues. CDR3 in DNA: TGCGCCAGCAGCTTGGTGCCTAGCGGGAGAGCAGATACGCAGTATTTT. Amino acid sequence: CASSLVPSGRADTQYF.

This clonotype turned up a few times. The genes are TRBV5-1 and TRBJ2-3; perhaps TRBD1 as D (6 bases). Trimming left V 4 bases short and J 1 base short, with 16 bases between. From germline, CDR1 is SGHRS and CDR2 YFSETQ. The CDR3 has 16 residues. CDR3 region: CASSGGQGIGTDTQYF. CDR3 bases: TGCGCCAGCAGCGGGGGACAAGGGATCGGCACAGATACGCAGTATTTT.

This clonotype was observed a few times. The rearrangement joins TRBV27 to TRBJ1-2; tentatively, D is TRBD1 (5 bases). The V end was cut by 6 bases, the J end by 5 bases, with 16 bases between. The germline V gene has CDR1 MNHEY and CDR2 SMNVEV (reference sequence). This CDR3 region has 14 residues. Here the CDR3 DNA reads TGTGCCAGCAGACCGAGAGGACAACCTTATGGCTACACCTTC. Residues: CASRPRGQPYGYTF.

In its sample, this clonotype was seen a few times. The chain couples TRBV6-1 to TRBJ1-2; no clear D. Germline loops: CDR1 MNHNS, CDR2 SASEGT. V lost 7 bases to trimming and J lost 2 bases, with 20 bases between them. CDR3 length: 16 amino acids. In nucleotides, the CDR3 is TGTGCCAGCACTCGCCGACCGGACGCTTCGAACTATGGCTACACCTTC. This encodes CASTRRPDASNYGYTF.

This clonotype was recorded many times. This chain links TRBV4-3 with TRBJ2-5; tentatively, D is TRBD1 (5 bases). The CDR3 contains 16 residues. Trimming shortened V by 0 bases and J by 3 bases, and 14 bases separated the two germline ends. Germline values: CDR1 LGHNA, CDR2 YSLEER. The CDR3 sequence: CASSQDWPGLEETQYF. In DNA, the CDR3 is TGCGCCAGCAGCCAAGATTGGCCAGGGCTGGAAGAGACCCAGTACTTC.

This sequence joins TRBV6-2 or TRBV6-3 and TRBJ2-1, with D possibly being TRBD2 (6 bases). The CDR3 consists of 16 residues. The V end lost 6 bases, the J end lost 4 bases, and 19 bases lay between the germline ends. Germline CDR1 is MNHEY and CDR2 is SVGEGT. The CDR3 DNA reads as TGTGCCAGCAGCTTAACCCGGGACTGGCCTTACAATGAGCAGTTCTTC. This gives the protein CASSLTRDWPYNEQFF.

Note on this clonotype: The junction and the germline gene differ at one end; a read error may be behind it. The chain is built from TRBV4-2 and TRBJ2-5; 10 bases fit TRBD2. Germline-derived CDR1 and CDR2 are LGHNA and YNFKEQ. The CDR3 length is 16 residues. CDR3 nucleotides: TGTGCCAGCAGCAAAGAGAGCGGGGGGGCATATGAGACCCAGTACTTC. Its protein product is CASSKESGGAYETQYF.